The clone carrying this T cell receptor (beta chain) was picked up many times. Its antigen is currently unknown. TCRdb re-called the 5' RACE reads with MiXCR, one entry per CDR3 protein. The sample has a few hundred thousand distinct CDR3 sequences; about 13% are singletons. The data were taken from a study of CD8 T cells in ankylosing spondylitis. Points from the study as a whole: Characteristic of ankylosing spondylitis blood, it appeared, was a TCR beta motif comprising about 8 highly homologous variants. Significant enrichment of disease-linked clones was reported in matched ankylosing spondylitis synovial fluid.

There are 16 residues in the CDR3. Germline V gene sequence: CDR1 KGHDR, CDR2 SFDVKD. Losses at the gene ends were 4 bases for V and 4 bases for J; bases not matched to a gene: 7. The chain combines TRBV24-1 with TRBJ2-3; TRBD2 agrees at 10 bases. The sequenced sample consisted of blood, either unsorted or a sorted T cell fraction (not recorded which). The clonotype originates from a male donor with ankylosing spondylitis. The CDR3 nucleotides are TGTGCCACCAGTGACCGAGCGGGAGGGAACGCAGATACGCAGTATTTT. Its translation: CATSDRAGGNADTQYF.